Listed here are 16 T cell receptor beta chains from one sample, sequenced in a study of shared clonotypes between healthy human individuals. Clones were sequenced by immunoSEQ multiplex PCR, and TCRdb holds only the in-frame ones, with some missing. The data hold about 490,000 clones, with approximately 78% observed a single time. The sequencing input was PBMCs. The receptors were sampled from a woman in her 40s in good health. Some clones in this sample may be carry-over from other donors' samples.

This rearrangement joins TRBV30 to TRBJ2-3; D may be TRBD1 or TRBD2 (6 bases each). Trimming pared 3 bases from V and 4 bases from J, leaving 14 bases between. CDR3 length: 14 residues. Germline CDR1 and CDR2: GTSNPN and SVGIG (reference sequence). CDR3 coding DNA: TGTGCCTGGAGCTTCGGGGGCTTGGCAGATACGCAGTATTTT. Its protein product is CAWSFGGLADTQYF.

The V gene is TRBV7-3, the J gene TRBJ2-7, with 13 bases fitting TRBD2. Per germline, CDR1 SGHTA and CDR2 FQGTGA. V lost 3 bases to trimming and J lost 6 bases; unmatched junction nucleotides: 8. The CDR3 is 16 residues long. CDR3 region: CASSLVPGTSGTEQYF. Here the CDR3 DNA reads TGTGCCAGCAGCTTGGTCCCCGGGACTAGCGGGACCGAGCAGTACTTC.

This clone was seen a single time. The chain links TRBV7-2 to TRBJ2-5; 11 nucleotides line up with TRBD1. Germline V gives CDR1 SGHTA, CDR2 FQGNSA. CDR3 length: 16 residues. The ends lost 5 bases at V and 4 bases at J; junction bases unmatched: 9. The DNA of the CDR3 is TGTGCCAGCAGCCCCCGGACAGGGGGCGTCTCAGAGACCCAGTACTTC. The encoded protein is CASSPRTGGVSETQYF.

Written as DNA, the CDR3 is TGTGCCAGCAGCGTCTCTACGGACTCATCCTACGAGCAGTACTTC. Protein sequence: CASSVSTDSSYEQYF. The chain links TRBV2 to TRBJ2-7, with TRBD2 as a possible D gene (5 bases). The CDR3 consists of 15 residues. CDR1 SNHLY and CDR2 FYNNEI come from the germline V gene. The ends were cut back, 6 bases at V and 1 base at J, with 16 bases in the middle.

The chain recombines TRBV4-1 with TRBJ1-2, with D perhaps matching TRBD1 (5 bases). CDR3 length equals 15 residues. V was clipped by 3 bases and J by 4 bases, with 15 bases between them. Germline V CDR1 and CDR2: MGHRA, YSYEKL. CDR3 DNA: TGCGCCAGCAGCCACGGAAACAGGCTCACCTATGGCTACACCTTC. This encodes CASSHGNRLTYGYTF.

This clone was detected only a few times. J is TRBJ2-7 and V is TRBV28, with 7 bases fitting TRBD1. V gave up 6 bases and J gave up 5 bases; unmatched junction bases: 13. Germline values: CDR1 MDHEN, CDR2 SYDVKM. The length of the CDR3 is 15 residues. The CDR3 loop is CASSQDRSGLDEQYF. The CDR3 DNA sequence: TGTGCCAGCAGCCAGGACAGGTCAGGACTCGACGAGCAGTACTTC. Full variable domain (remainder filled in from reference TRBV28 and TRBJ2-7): DVKVTQSSRYLVKRTGEKVFLECVQDMDHENMFWYRQDPGLGLRLIYFSYDVKMKEKGDIPEGYSVSREKKERFSLILESASTNQTSMYLCASSQDRSGLDEQYFGPGTRLTVT.

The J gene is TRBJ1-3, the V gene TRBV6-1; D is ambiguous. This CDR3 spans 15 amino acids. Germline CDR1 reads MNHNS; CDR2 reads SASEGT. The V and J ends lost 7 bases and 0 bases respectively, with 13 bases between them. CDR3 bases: TGTGCCAGCACCGAGCTCTTTCTCTCTGGAAACACCATATATTTT. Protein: CASTELFLSGNTIYF.

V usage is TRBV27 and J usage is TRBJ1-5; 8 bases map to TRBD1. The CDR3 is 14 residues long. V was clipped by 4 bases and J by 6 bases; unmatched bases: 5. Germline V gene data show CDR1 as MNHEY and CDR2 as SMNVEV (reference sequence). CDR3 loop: CASSWQGAGQPQHF. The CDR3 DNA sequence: TGTGCCAGCAGTTGGCAGGGGGCGGGTCAGCCCCAGCATTTT.

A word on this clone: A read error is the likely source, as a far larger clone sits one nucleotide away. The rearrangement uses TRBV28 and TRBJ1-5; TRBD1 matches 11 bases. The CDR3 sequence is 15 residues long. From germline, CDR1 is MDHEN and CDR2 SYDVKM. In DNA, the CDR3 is TGTGTCAGCAGTTCTCGGACAGGGGGCATTCAGCCCCAGCATTTT. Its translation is CVSSSRTGGIQPQHF. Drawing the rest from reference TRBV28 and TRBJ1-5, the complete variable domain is DVKVTQSSRYLVKRTGEKVFLECVQDMDHENMFWYRQDPGLGLRLIYFSYDVKMKEKGDIPEGYSVSREKKERFSLILESASTNQTSMYLCVSSSRTGGIQPQHFGDGTRLSIL.

In DNA, the CDR3 is TGTGCCAGCAGCCCAGGTAGCGGGAGCTTACATGAGCAGTTCTTC. Protein: CASSPGSGSLHEQFF. This sequence joins TRBV7-3 and TRBJ2-1; 9 nucleotides match TRBD2. With V trimmed by 5 bases and J by 8 bases, 10 bases remained unmatched. Per the germline V gene, CDR1 is SGHTA and CDR2 is FQGTGA. The CDR3 length is 15 residues.

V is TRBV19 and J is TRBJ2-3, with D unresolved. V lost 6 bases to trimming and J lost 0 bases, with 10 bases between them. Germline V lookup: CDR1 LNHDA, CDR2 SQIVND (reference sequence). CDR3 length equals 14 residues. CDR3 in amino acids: CASSLSSSTDTQYF. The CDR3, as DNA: TGTGCCAGTAGCCTGTCCTCTAGCACAGATACGCAGTATTTT.

The CDR3 reads CASSFLSGGVPYNEQFF. The CDR3 coding sequence is TGTGCCAGCAGTTTCCTCTCAGGGGGAGTTCCCTACAATGAGCAGTTCTTC. The V call is TRBV27, the J call TRBJ2-1; TRBD1 matches at 7 bases. This CDR3 comprises 17 residues. Germline lookup yields CDR1 MNHEY and CDR2 SMNVEV (reference sequence). Trimming at V came to 3 bases and at J to 2 bases, leaving 10 bases not matched to a gene.

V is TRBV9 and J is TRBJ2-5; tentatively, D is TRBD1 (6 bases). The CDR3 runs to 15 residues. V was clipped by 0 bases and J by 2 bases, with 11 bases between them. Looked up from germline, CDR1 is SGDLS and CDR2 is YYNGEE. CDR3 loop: CASSVGHREQETQYF. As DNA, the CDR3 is TGTGCCAGCAGCGTAGGCCACAGGGAACAAGAGACCCAGTACTTC.

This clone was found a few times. The CDR3 loop is CASSSPAGPSDTQYF. The CDR3 DNA follows: TGTGCCAGCAGCTCTCCAGCGGGACCCTCAGATACGCAGTATTTT. This sequence joins TRBV7-3 and TRBJ2-3; the match to TRBD2 covers 7 bases. Trimming cost V 4 bases and J 4 bases; bases outside gene matches: 8. The CDR3 loop spans 15 amino acids. Germline-derived CDR1 and CDR2 are SGHTA and FQGTGA. Based on the CDR3 plus reference TRBV7-3 and TRBJ2-3, the full variable domain is GAGVSQTPSNKVTEKGKYVELRCDPISGHTALYWYRQSLGQGPEFLIYFQGTGAADDSGLPNDRFFAVRPEGSVSTLKIQRTERGDSAVYLCASSSPAGPSDTQYFGPGTRLTVL.

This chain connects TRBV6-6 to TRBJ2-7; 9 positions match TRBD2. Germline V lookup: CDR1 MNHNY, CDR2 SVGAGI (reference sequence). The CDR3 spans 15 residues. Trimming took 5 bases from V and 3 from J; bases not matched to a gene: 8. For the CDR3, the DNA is TGTGCCAGCAGTCCCCGTGGTAGCGGGAGCTACGAGCAGTACTTC. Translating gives CASSPRGSGSYEQYF.

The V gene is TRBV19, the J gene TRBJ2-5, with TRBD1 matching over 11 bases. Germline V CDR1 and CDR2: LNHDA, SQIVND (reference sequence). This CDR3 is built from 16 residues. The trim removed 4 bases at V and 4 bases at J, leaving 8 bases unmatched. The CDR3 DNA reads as TGTGCCAGTAGTAGCGGGACAGGGGGGTGGTTAGAGACCCAGTACTTC. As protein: CASSSGTGGWLETQYF.